This T cell receptor beta chain is from a study of blood T cell repertoires in COVID-19 (dated by TCRdb to the early 2020s). Context from the whole study: Collaborator samples came from the United States, Italy and Spain and covered acute and convalescent phases of COVID-19. The material from the prospective study consisted of cDNA or gDNA derived from T cells, B-cell-depleted T cells, or PBMCs. The dataset comprised deeply sampled blood TCRbeta repertoires from subjects exposed to, actively infected with, or recovered from COVID-19. A freely available public database, intended as a resource for researchers studying the immune response to SARS-CoV-2, is where the repertoires were released. The samples were drawn from two sources: the first 160 participants of the ongoing ImmuneRACE study, and 1,000 to 1,500 subjects contributed by 6 global collaborators. Nearly every sample came with metadata listing a de-identified subject ID, COVID-19 status, age in years and sex. Where available, HLA class I and class II types were obtained from metadata supplied by the sample provider rather than from assay-based typing.

Another Seattle source contributed samples from volunteer blood donors who had recovered from COVID-19. The collaborating institutions used their own protocols to collect whole blood in K2EDTA tubes. For TCRbeta analysis, collaborator samples were shipped as frozen whole blood, as isolated PBMCs, or as DNA extracted from either sample type. Reading the germline V gene (reference sequence) gives CDR1 SEHNR and CDR2 FQNEAQ. The V and J ends are trimmed by 3 bases and 3 bases, leaving 14 bases between them. From the cysteine through the phenylalanine, the CDR3 covers 15 amino acids. Of the read, only the CDR3 DNA is kept; its 45 bases are in frame from base 1. The immunoSEQ Assay, a bias-controlled multiplex PCR, was used to amplify TCRbeta CDR3 regions from genomic DNA. In the authors' own workflow: The number of nucleated cells in each sample was estimated from the amplification of reference gene primers within the assay. Sequence reads were collapsed and filtered to measure the absolute abundance of every unique TCRbeta CDR3 rearrangement. Productive Simpson clonality was computed per sample as the square root of Simpson's diversity index over productive rearrangements. This immuneACCESS table, as held by TCRdb, lists in-frame sequences with V and J called but not all clones. Of the missing ones, under half trace to an unresolved V gene in checked studies; the others have no known cause. Clone size and V and J calls were adopted from that table, with D and trimming inferred from the DNA. The sample includes around 130,000 clones, with 84% observed a single time. The ten largest clones capture roughly an eighth of the sample.

Broad study findings and their caveats: How much clinical and demographic metadata was included differed by source and by participant, and the metadata was provided uncurated.

As regards this clone: Which antigen it targets is not known. No quality values exist for individual bases; no much larger clone is one base distant.

The sample comprised peripheral blood. The chain uses TRBV7-9 and TRBJ1-2; the D gene is unclear. This receptor was taken from a woman aged 25 to 39 who had recovered from COVID-19. The CDR3 reads CASSFGGDRDYGYTF. DNA sequence: TGTGCCAGCAGCTTCGGCGGGGATCGGGACTATGGCTACACCTTC.